Described below is a single T cell receptor beta chain sequence and its context. Assay used: immunoSEQ multiplex PCR; TCRdb lists only in-frame clones, some missing. The table shows roughly 200,000 clones, with just over 85% occurring only once. The source of the sample is a study of blood T cell repertoires in COVID-19. This CDR3 has 15 residues. Germline CDR1 is SGHDN and CDR2 is FVKESK. V was cut by 0 bases and J by 2 bases, with 10 bases left in between. Enrollees, about 18 to 89 years old, lived in 20 to 25 US areas. Membership in each cohort depended on participant-reported clinical history. The chain couples TRBV14 to TRBJ1-2; possible D gene TRBD1, 5 bases. The TCR comes from a woman in her thirties or forties with acute COVID-19. Sequencing was done on a sample of PBMCs or T cells enriched from blood (not recorded which). CDR3 in amino acids: CASSQETWGNYGYTF. The CDR3 bases are TGTGCCAGCAGCCAAGAAACGTGGGGCAACTATGGCTACACCTTC.